A single sample is the source of the 5 T cell receptor beta chains below, sequenced in a study of T cell responses to AZD1222 COVID-19 vaccine. Some clones are missing from TCRdb's copy, which holds only in-frame ones; the method was immunoSEQ multiplex PCR. Of more than 95,000 clones listed, 88% are singletons. The sequences come from peripheral blood, collected 28 days after the second AZD1222 dose. All receptors derive from an adult who received the AZD1222 COVID-19 vaccine.

This clone was seen only a few times. This sequence joins TRBV6-5 and TRBJ2-7, with TRBD2 identical over 7 bases. Losses at the gene ends were 6 bases for V and 3 bases for J; bases not matched to a gene: 8. Per the germline V gene, CDR1 is MNHEY and CDR2 is SVGAGI. The length of the CDR3 is 14 residues. CDR3 region: CASRRERGYYEQYF. CDR3 nucleotide sequence: TGTGCCAGCAGAAGGGAGCGGGGATACTACGAGCAGTACTTC.

The V and J genes are TRBV30 and TRBJ1-1; TRBD1 is a possible D gene (6 bases). CDR1 is GTSNPN, CDR2 SVGIG, per germline (reference sequence). With 5 bases removed from V and 0 bases from J, the gap between germline ends came to 13 bases. The CDR3 is 14 residues long. The CDR3 nucleotides read TGTGCCTGGGCCCCGACAGGTCTGAACACTGAAGCTTTCTTT. It specifies CAWAPTGLNTEAFF.

This chain connects TRBV6-2 or TRBV6-3 to TRBJ1-4; TRBD1 might be the D (5 bases). The ends were cut back, 3 bases at V and 7 bases at J, with 12 bases in the middle. Germline V gene sequence: CDR1 MNHEY, CDR2 SVGEGT. The CDR3 runs to 14 residues. The CDR3 DNA follows: TGTGCCAGCAGTTATAGGGGCCCCCGTGAAAAACTGTTTTTT. This sequence encodes CASSYRGPREKLFF.

This clone is a singleton in its sample. The CDR3 DNA sequence: TGTGCCCGCGAGGAAGTCGTCAAATATGGCTACACCTTC. It is translated as CAREEVVKYGYTF. The chain has TRBV30 and TRBJ1-2; no firm D call. The length of the CDR3 is 13 residues. The V end was cut by 8 bases, the J end by 5 bases, with 18 bases between. Germline assignment: CDR1 GTSNPN and CDR2 SVGIG (reference sequence).

The chain employs TRBV3-1 (or the pseudogene TRBV3-2) and TRBJ2-7; D perhaps matches TRBD1 (6 bases). V gave up 3 bases and J gave up 4 bases, with 16 bases separating them. The CDR3 spans 15 residues. Germline assignment: CDR1 LGHDT and CDR2 YNNKEL (reference sequence). The CDR3 region has the DNA TGTGCCAGCAGCCACTCAGACAGGCAAGGATACGAGCAGTACTTC. This translates into CASSHSDRQGYEQYF.